This T cell receptor (beta chain) was found in a study of T cell changes during pregnancy in multiple sclerosis. This CDR3 contains 16 residues. Germline lookup yields CDR1 MRHNA and CDR2 SNTAGT. V was pared by 3 bases and J by 8 bases, with 13 bases of the junction left unmatched. Only in-frame clones appear in the TCRdb table, and some are missing; sequencing was by immunoSEQ multiplex PCR. Here the sample spans some 30,000 clones, roughly 89% being singletons. The source is a female donor with multiple sclerosis, enrolled in a pregnancy study. V is TRBV6-4 and J is TRBJ2-1; TRBD1 matches at 7 bases. The material was CD8+ T cells from peripheral blood mononuclear cells, obtained before pregnancy. The DNA of the CDR3 is TGTGCCAGCAGTGAATCGGGACAGCCTGGAACGGATGAGCAGTTCTTC. This encodes CASSESGQPGTDEQFF.